This TCR beta chain is from a study of early T cells in non-severe SARS-CoV-2 infection. Overall study: The authors sequenced bulk RNA from unsorted whole blood, leaving chains unpaired. Study-level points and caveats: Anti-spike CD8 responses were favored by VDJdb matching, which missed private and CD4 specificities.

In this sample, this clonotype turned up many times. Its antigen remains unknown. This CDR3 region has 12 residues. The germline V gene encodes CDR1 LGHNA and CDR2 YNFKEQ. The V and J ends lost 1 base and 6 bases respectively, with 7 bases between them. Individual cDNA molecules were tagged with unique molecular identifiers. TCRdb passed the 5' RACE reads through MiXCR, listing each CDR3 protein once. The table includes 97,000 or so distinct CDR3 sequences, approximately 9.9% detected once. The V call is TRBV4-2, the J call TRBJ2-7; possibly TRBD1 or TRBD2 for D (5 bases each). Sequenced here: whole blood, sampled at baseline. The clonotype comes from an adult who was a healthcare worker with PCR-confirmed SARS-CoV-2 infection or an uninfected control (not recorded which). The CDR3 here is CASSQGGTEQYF. CDR3 DNA sequence: TGTGCCAGCAGCCAAGGGGGGACCGAGCAGTACTTC.